The rows below give T cell receptor beta chains drawn from one sample of a study of blood T cell repertoires in COVID-19. Some clones are missing from TCRdb's copy, which holds only in-frame ones; the method was immunoSEQ multiplex PCR. Seen here are approximately 170,000 clones, approximately 86% observed once, and the top ten hold 1% to 1.5%. Material: peripheral blood. Receptors originate from a man aged 55 to 69 who had recovered from COVID-19. Each CDR3 is given with its conserved first and last residue. A D gene is named only where the DNA matches it firmly. Some rows have no size entry. The others give once, few or many, or a class for an expanded clone.

V	size	J	D	CDR3	DNA
TRBV6-5	-	TRBJ1-2	TRBD1	CASSPRQGSNGYTF	TGTGCCAGCAGCCCCCGACAGGGGAGTAATGGCTACACCTTC
TRBV7-9	-	TRBJ1-2	-	CASSLAEVAGYTF	TGTGCCAGCAGCTTAGCGGAGGTTGCTGGCTACACCTTC
TRBV5-1	-	TRBJ2-3	TRBD2	CASSPGLAGPADTQYF	TGCGCCAGCAGCCCGGGACTAGCGGGACCCGCAGATACGCAGTATTTT
TRBV6-2/TRBV6-3	-	TRBJ1-2	-	CASSYPGRGYTF	TGTGCCAGCAGTTACCCTGGGAGAGGCTACACCTTC
TRBV6-6	-	TRBJ1-2	TRBD1	CASTYPTGQGQGTF	TGTGCCAGCACCTACCCCACGGGACAGGGGCAGGGCACCTTC
TRBV7-3	once	TRBJ2-2	-	CASSLGQNTGELFF	TGTGCCAGCAGCTTGGGACAGAACACCGGGGAGCTGTTTTTT
TRBV11-3	-	TRBJ1-1	TRBD1	CASSVGQGNTEAFF	TGTGCCAGCAGCGTGGGACAGGGGAACACTGAAGCTTTCTTT
TRBV28	-	TRBJ1-1	-	CASSSLLGIEAFF	TGTGCCAGCAGTTCTCTCCTGGGCATTGAAGCTTTCTTT
TRBV3-1/TRBV3-2	-	TRBJ2-7	TRBD2	CASSPHLGAGDEQYF	TGTGCCAGCAGCCCCCATCTAGGGGCGGGGGACGAGCAGTACTTC
TRBV6-5	-	TRBJ2-1	-	CASSYGRYNEQFF	TGTGCCAGCAGTTATGGTCGGTACAATGAGCAGTTCTTC
TRBV5-1	-	TRBJ2-1	TRBD2	CASSLGDWRGYEQFF	TGCGCCAGCAGCTTGGGGGACTGGCGGGGGTATGAGCAGTTCTTC
TRBV12-5	-	TRBJ1-1	-	CASGPGGTVNTEAFF	TGTGCTAGTGGCCCTGGGGGGACCGTGAACACTGAAGCTTTCTTT
TRBV19	-	TRBJ2-3	TRBD1	CATRDRESDTQYF	TGTGCCACCCGGGACAGGGAGTCAGATACGCAGTATTTT
TRBV24-1	-	TRBJ2-3	-	CATSDLQWRGTDTQYF	TGTGCCACCAGTGATTTGCAGTGGAGGGGCACAGATACGCAGTATTTT
TRBV5-1	-	TRBJ2-1	TRBD1	CASSLGGTGAYNEQFF	TGCGCCAGCAGCCTTGGTGGGACAGGGGCCTACAATGAGCAGTTCTTC
TRBV10-3	once	TRBJ1-6	TRBD1	CAISMLGTEGNSPLHF	TGTGCCATCAGTATGCTGGGGACAGAGGGTAATTCACCCCTCCACTTT
TRBV11-1	-	TRBJ2-5	-	CASIPRGETQYF	TGTGCCAGCATCCCCCGCGGGGAGACCCAGTACTTC
TRBV7-8	-	TRBJ1-2	-	CASSLDLGGGYTF	TGTGCCAGCAGCTTAGATCTGGGGGGTGGCTACACCTTC
TRBV10-3	-	TRBJ1-1	TRBD1	CAISETGGLGAFF	TGTGCCATCAGTGAGACAGGGGGTTTGGGGGCTTTCTTT
TRBV7-2	-	TRBJ2-4	-	CASSSDKNIQYF	TGTGCCAGCAGCTCCGACAAGAACATTCAGTACTTC
TRBV4-2	-	TRBJ1-2	TRBD1	CASSPGQGTYGYTF	TGTGCCAGCAGCCCGGGACAGGGGACTTATGGCTACACCTTC
TRBV20-1	-	TRBJ2-3	TRBD2	CSASTLLAGSYTQYF	TGCAGTGCTAGTACCCTGCTAGCGGGGAGTTATACGCAGTATTTT
TRBV7-9	-	TRBJ1-5	TRBD1	CASSPTGVGNQPQHF	TGTGCCAGCAGCCCGACAGGGGTCGGCAATCAGCCCCAGCATTTT
TRBV2	-	TRBJ1-2	-	CASSEQGMGYTF	TGTGCCAGCAGTGAACAGGGGATGGGCTACACCTTC
TRBV7-9	-	TRBJ2-7	-	CASSLEGGSYEQYF	TGTGCCAGCAGCTTAGAAGGGGGCTCCTACGAGCAGTACTTC
TRBV24-1	-	TRBJ1-1	TRBD1	CATSDPGTGAFF	TGTGCCACCAGTGACCCCGGGACAGGAGCTTTCTTT
TRBV12-5	-	TRBJ1-1	-	CASGPGPQGSLAFF	TGTGCTAGTGGCCCCGGGCCACAGGGAAGCTTAGCTTTCTTT
TRBV19	-	TRBJ1-5	TRBD1	CATSGTDYSNQPQHF	TGTGCCACCTCCGGGACAGATTATAGCAATCAGCCCCAGCATTTT
TRBV5-1	once	TRBJ2-5	TRBD1	CASSGGQGQETQYF	TGCGCCAGCAGCGGGGGACAGGGACAAGAGACCCAGTACTTC
TRBV7-9	-	TRBJ1-1	-	CASSLGGLKRNTEAFF	TGTGCCAGCAGCCTGGGAGGTTTGAAGAGGAACACTGAAGCTTTCTTT
TRBV12-3/TRBV12-4	once	TRBJ1-4	-	CASSPSGGRQLFF	TGTGCCAGCAGTCCATCGGGGGGTAGGCAACTGTTTTTT
TRBV5-1	-	TRBJ1-2	TRBD1	CASSVQTGNYGYTF	TGCGCCAGCAGCGTACAGACAGGGAACTATGGCTACACCTTC
TRBV9	-	TRBJ1-2	TRBD1	CASSVTPGQEYYGYTF	TGTGCCAGCAGCGTAACTCCGGGACAGGAATACTATGGCTACACCTTC
TRBV5-1	-	TRBJ1-3	-	CASSPDRTGNTIYF	TGCGCCAGCAGCCCTGACAGGACTGGAAACACCATATATTTT
TRBV29-1	once	TRBJ1-2	-	CSVRRDLQNYGYTF	TGCAGCGTGCGCCGGGATTTACAAAATTATGGCTACACCTTC
TRBV7-8	once	TRBJ1-1	-	CASSLKTELNTEAFF	TGTGCCAGCAGCCTAAAGACAGAATTGAACACTGAAGCTTTCTTT
TRBV18	-	TRBJ2-7	-	CASSPAGDEQYF	TGTGCCAGCTCACCAGCCGGGGACGAGCAGTACTTC
TRBV11-1	-	TRBJ2-3	-	CASSLRRGGASDTQYF	TGTGCCAGCAGCTTAAGAAGGGGGGGGGCCTCAGATACGCAGTATTTT
TRBV18	-	TRBJ2-1	-	CASSPSGQSYNEQFF	TGTGCCAGCTCACCCTCAGGACAGTCCTACAATGAGCAGTTCTTC
TRBV7-9	-	TRBJ1-1	-	CASTMGGTEAFF	TGTGCCAGCACCATGGGAGGGACTGAAGCTTTCTTT
TRBV27	once	TRBJ2-7	TRBD1	CASRRQGYGYEQYF	TGTGCCAGCAGACGACAGGGATACGGCTACGAGCAGTACTTC
TRBV19	-	TRBJ2-2	-	CASRPLPQINTGELFF	TGTGCCAGTAGGCCCCTTCCCCAGATCAACACCGGGGAGCTGTTTTTT
TRBV2	-	TRBJ1-6	-	CASSPSRGVGSPLHF	TGTGCCAGCAGTCCCAGCAGGGGTGTAGGTTCACCCCTCCACTTT
TRBV6-5	-	TRBJ1-1	-	CASNLAGRGAFF	TGTGCCAGCAACTTGGCAGGTCGGGGAGCTTTCTTT
TRBV11-2	-	TRBJ1-1	-	CASSPREPKYTEAFF	TGTGCCAGCAGCCCACGGGAACCGAAATACACTGAAGCTTTCTTT
TRBV7-2	-	TRBJ2-5	-	CASGRETQYF	TGTGCCAGCGGGAGAGAGACCCAGTACTTC
TRBV19	-	TRBJ1-1	TRBD1	CASSRRRGQNTEAFF	TGTGCCAGTAGTAGACGCAGGGGGCAGAACACTGAAGCTTTCTTT